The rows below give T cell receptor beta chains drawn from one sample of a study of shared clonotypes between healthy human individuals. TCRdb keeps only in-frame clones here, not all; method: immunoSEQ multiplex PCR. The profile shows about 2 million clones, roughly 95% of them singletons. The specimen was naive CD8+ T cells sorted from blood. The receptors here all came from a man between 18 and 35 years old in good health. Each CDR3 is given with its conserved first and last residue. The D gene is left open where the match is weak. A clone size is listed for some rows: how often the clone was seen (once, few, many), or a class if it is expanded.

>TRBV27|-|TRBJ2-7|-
CASSFPGYEQYF
TGTGCCAGCAGTTTTCCGGGCTACGAGCAGTACTTC
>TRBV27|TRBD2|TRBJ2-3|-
CASREAGGTDTQYF
TGTGCCAGCAGGGAGGCGGGGGGCACAGATACGCAGTATTTT
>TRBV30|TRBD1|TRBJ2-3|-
CACDRGQSDTQYF
TGTGCCTGCGACAGGGGGCAGTCAGATACGCAGTATTTT
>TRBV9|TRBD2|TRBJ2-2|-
CASSVGAGDTGELFF
TGTGCCAGCAGCGTGGGAGCGGGAGACACCGGGGAGCTGTTTTTT
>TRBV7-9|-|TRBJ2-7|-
CASSSLTAYEQYF
TGTGCCAGCAGCTCGTTGACAGCCTACGAGCAGTACTTC
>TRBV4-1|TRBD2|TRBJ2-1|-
CASSQAAGGVDEQFF
TGCGCCAGCAGCCAAGCTGCGGGAGGTGTCGATGAGCAGTTCTTC
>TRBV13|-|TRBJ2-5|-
CASSLGLTQETQYF
TGTGCCAGCAGCTTAGGTCTAACCCAAGAGACCCAGTACTTC
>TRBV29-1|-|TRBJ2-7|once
CSVVEPAVSYEQYF
TGCAGCGTTGTCGAGCCGGCCGTCTCCTACGAGCAGTACTTC
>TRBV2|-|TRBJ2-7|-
CASSDVFTGTYEQYF
TGTGCCAGCAGTGACGTTTTTACGGGGACCTACGAGCAGTACTTC
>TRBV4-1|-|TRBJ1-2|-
CASSQEALAYGYTF
TGCGCCAGCAGCCAAGAGGCATTGGCTTATGGCTACACCTTC
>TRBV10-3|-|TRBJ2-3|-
CAISQLASTDTQYF
TGTGCCATCTCACAGTTAGCTAGCACAGATACGCAGTATTTT
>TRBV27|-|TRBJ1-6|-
CASSLIGGSPLHF
TGTGCCAGCAGTTTGATAGGGGGATCACCCCTCCACTTT
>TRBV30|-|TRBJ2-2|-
CASAEGSINTGELFF
TGTGCCTCTGCCGAGGGATCCATTAACACCGGGGAGCTGTTTTTT
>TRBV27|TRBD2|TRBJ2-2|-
CASRLAGAGELFF
TGTGCCAGCAGGCTAGCGGGGGCCGGGGAGCTGTTTTTT
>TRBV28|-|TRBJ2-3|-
CASSVDTQYF
TGTGCCAGCAGTGTAGATACGCAGTATTTT
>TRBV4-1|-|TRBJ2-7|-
CASSPRQNFYEQYF
TGCGCCAGCAGCCCCCGACAGAACTTCTACGAGCAGTACTTC
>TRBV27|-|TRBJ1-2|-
CASSFSGSADGYTF
TGTGCCAGCAGTTTCAGTGGGTCTGCGGATGGCTACACCTTC
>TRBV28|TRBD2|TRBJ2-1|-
CASRLTGGPDEQFF
TGTGCCAGCCGCCTGACGGGGGGGCCAGATGAGCAGTTCTTC
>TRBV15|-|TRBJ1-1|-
CATSSGANTEAFF
TGTGCCACCAGCAGTGGGGCGAACACTGAAGCTTTCTTT
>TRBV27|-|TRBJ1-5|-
CASSAPGYNQPQHF
TGTGCCAGCAGTGCTCCGGGGTACAATCAGCCCCAGCATTTT
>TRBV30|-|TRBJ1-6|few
CAWSVWVAHPGDSPLHF
TGTGCCTGGAGTGTATGGGTGGCCCACCCTGGAGATTCACCCCTCCACTTT
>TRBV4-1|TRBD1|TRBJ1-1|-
CASSQVGQLNTEAFF
TGCGCCAGCAGCCAAGTGGGACAGCTGAACACTGAAGCTTTCTTT
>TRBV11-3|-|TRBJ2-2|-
CASSDRGGEMNTGELFF
TGTGCCAGCAGCGATAGAGGTGGGGAAATGAACACCGGGGAGCTGTTTTTT
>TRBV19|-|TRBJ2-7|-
CASSIGSAEYEQYF
TGTGCCAGTAGTATAGGTAGCGCCGAATACGAGCAGTACTTC
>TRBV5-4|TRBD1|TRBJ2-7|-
CASSPGQGVYEQYF
TGTGCCAGCAGCCCGGGACAGGGCGTTTACGAGCAGTACTTC
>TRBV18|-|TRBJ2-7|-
CASSPPRVGHEQYF
TGTGCCAGCTCACCACCCAGGGTCGGGCACGAGCAGTACTTC
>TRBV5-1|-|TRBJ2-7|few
CASSSDSYEQYF
TGCGCCAGCAGCTCTGATTCCTACGAGCAGTACTTC
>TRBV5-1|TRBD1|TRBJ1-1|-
CASSQGALTEAFF
TGCGCCAGTTCCCAGGGGGCGCTTACTGAAGCTTTCTTT
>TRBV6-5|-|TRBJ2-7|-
CASSYGQGPSYEQYF
TGTGCCAGCAGTTACGGGCAGGGGCCCTCCTACGAGCAGTACTTC
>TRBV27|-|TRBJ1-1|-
CASSLSMGEWATEAFF
TGTGCCAGCAGTTTATCGATGGGGGAGTGGGCCACTGAAGCTTTCTTT
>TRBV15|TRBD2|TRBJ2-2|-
CATSRETGGRTGELFF
TGTGCCACCAGCAGAGAAACGGGAGGGAGGACCGGGGAGCTGTTTTTT
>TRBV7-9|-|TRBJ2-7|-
CASSLGGTLLHEQYF
TGTGCCAGCAGCTTAGGTGGGACACTATTACACGAGCAGTACTTC
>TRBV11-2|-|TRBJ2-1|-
CASSPDQYNEQFF
TGTGCCAGCAGCCCAGACCAGTACAATGAGCAGTTCTTC
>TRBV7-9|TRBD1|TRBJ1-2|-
CASSSQGAQLYGYTF
TGTGCCAGCAGCTCCCAGGGGGCCCAACTCTATGGCTACACCTTC
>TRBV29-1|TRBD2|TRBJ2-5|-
CSVLPTSGGAETQYF
TGCAGCGTTCTACCGACTAGCGGGGGGGCCGAGACCCAGTACTTC
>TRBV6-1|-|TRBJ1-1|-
CASSEPATARAEAFF
TGTGCCAGCAGTGAACCGGCAACTGCCAGGGCTGAAGCTTTCTTT
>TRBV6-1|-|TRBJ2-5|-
CASSEMMGLETQYF
TGTGCCAGCAGTGAAATGATGGGGCTTGAGACCCAGTACTTC
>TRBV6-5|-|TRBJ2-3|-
CASSYSRGSTDTQYF
TGTGCCAGCAGTTACTCGCGGGGATCCACAGATACGCAGTATTTT
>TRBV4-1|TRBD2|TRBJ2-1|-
CASSYSGRGYNEQFF
TGCGCCAGCAGCTATAGCGGGAGGGGCTACAATGAGCAGTTCTTC
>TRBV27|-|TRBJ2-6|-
CASSLFFPSGANVLTF
TGTGCCAGCAGTTTATTTTTCCCCTCTGGGGCCAACGTCCTGACTTTC
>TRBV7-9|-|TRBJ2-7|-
CASSFGAPEYEQYF
TGTGCCAGCAGCTTCGGCGCTCCCGAGTACGAGCAGTACTTC
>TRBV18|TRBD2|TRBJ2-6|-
CASSSLNGTNSGANVLTF
TGTGCCAGCTCAAGCTTAAACGGGACTAACTCTGGGGCCAACGTCCTGACTTTC
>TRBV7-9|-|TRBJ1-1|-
CASSLAPRLNTEAFF
TGTGCCAGCAGCTTAGCGCCCAGATTGAACACTGAAGCTTTCTTT
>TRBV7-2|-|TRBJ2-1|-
CASSPGYEQFF
TGTGCCAGCAGCCCCGGCTATGAGCAGTTCTTC
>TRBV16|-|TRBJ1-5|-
CASSQGGGAGNQPQHF
TGTGCCAGCAGCCAAGGCGGGGGCGCAGGGAATCAGCCCCAGCATTTT
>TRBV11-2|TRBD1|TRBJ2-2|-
CASSLGTGFLAGELFF
TGTGCCAGCAGCCTGGGGACAGGGTTTTTAGCCGGGGAGCTGTTTTTT
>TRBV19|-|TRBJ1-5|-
CASEPTDYSNQPQHF
TGTGCCAGTGAGCCGACCGACTATAGCAATCAGCCCCAGCATTTT
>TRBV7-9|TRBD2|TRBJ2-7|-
CASSSGLAGRYEQYF
TGTGCCAGCAGTTCGGGACTAGCGGGCCGCTACGAGCAGTACTTC